Sequencing of this T cell receptor beta chain was carried out in a study of T-cell reconstitution after alpha-beta-depleted transplantation in children. Regarding the study as a whole: Day-60 TCRbeta diversity that was high in some patients was derived from surviving recipient T cells and thymic progenitors. After one year, T-cell counts and TCRbeta diversity mostly came from new T cells.

Unique molecular identifiers were built into the TCRbeta library. Using its own MiXCR run on the PCR reads, TCRdb lists one record per CDR3 protein. The sample includes fewer than 1 million distinct CDR3 sequences, approximately 15% of them seen just once. This clonotype turned up a few times. Its matching antigen is unknown. Unmatched junction bases numbered 16, after V lost 4 bases and J lost 5 bases. CDR3 length: 20 amino acids. Germline CDR1 reads SGHVS; CDR2 reads FQNEAQ. The chain combines TRBV7-8 with TRBJ2-2, with 13 bases that match TRBD2. This material consisted of PBMCs, mostly from graft donor cells, taken 360 days after TCRalphabeta/CD19-depleted stem cell transplant. This receptor was identified in a male patient under 18 who had a stem cell transplant for acute lymphoblastic leukemia, so the T cells may come from the graft donor. Written as DNA, the CDR3 is TGTGCCAGCAGCTCGATGGGACTAGCGGGATTTCCCTGGCGGACCGGGGAGCTGTTTTTT. It translates to CASSSMGLAGFPWRTGELFF. The whole variable domain, filled in from reference TRBV7-8 and TRBJ2-2, reads GAGVSQSPRYKVAKRGQDVALRCDPISGHVSLFWYQQALGQGPEFLTYFQNEAQLDKSGLPSDRFFAERPEGSVSTLKIQRTQQEDSAVYLCASSSMGLAGFPWRTGELFFGEGSRLTVL.